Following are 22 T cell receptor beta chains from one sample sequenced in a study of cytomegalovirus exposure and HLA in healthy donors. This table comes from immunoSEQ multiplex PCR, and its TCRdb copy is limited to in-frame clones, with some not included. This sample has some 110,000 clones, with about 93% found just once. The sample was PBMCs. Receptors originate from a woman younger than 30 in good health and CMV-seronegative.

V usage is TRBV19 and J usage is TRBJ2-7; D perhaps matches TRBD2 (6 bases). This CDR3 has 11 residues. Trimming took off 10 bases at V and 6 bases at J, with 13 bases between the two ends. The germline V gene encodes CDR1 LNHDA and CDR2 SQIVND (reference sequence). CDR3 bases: TGTGCCAAGGTGGGGGGAAGCGAGCAGTACTTC. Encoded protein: CAKVGGSEQYF.

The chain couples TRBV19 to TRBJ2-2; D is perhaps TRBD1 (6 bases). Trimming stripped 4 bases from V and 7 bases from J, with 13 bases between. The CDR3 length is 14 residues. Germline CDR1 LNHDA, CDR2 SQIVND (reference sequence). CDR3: CASSTTGVFGELFF. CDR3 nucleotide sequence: TGTGCCAGTAGTACGACAGGTGTCTTCGGGGAGCTGTTTTTT.

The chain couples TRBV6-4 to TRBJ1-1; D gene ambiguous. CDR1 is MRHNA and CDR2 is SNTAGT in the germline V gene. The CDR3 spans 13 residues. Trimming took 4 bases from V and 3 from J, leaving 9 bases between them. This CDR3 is CASSGPGYTEAFF. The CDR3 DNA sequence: TGTGCCAGCAGTGGTCCAGGCTACACTGAAGCTTTCTTT.

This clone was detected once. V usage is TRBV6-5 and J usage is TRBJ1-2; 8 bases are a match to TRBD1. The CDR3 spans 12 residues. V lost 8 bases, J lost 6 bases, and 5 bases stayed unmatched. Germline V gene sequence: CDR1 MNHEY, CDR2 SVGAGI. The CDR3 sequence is CASAGTGDGYTF. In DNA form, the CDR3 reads TGTGCCAGCGCCGGGACAGGCGATGGCTACACCTTC.

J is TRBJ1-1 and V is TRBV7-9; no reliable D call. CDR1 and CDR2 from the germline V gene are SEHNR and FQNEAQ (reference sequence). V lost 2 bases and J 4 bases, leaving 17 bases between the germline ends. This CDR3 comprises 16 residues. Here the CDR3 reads CASSLIGGREGTEAFF. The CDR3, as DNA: TGTGCCAGCAGCTTAATCGGCGGACGGGAGGGCACTGAAGCTTTCTTT.

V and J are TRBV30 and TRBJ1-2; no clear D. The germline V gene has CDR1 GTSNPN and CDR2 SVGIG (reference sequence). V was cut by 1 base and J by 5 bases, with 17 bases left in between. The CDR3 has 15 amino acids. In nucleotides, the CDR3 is TGTGCCTGGAGTGGCAACCCACAGCCAACGTATGGCTACACCTTC. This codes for CAWSGNPQPTYGYTF.

The CDR3 loop is CASSLGRGNTEAFF. The CDR3 DNA sequence: TGTGCCAGCAGCTTAGGCCGGGGGAACACTGAAGCTTTCTTT. This sequence joins TRBV7-9 and TRBJ1-1; no definite D call. Germline V gene sequence: CDR1 SEHNR, CDR2 FQNEAQ (reference sequence). The CDR3 has 14 amino acids. The V end was cut by 1 base, the J end by 1 base, with 7 bases between.

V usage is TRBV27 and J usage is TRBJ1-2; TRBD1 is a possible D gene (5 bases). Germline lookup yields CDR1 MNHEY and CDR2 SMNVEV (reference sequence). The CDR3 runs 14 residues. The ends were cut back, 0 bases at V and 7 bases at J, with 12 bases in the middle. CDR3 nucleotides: TGTGCCAGCAGTTTATCGTCAGGGCGGTTTGGCTACACCTTC. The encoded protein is CASSLSSGRFGYTF.

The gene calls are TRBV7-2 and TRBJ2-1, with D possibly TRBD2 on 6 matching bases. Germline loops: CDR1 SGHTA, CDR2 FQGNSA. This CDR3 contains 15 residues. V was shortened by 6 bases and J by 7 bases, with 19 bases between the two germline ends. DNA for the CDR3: TGTGCCAGCAGTCTCCCCCCAGCGGGCGCTAATGAGCAGTTCTTC. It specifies CASSLPPAGANEQFF.

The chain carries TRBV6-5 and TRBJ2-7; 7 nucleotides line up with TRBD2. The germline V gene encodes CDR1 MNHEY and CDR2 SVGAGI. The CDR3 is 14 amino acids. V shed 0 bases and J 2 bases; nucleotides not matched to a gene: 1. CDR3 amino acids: CASSYSGGPYEQYF. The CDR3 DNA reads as TGTGCCAGCAGTTACTCGGGAGGGCCCTACGAGCAGTACTTC.

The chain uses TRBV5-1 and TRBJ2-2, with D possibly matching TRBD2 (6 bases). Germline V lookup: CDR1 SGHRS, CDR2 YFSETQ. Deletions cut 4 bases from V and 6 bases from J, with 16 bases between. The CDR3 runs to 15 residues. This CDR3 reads CASSKREQRAGELFF. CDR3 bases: TGCGCCAGCAGCAAGAGAGAGCAGCGGGCCGGGGAGCTGTTTTTT.

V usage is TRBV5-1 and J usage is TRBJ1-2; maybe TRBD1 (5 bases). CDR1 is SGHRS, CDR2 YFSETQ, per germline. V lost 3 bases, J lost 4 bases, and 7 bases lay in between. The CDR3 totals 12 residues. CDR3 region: CASSSGGYGYTF. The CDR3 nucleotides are TGCGCCAGCAGCTCCGGGGGCTATGGCTACACCTTC.

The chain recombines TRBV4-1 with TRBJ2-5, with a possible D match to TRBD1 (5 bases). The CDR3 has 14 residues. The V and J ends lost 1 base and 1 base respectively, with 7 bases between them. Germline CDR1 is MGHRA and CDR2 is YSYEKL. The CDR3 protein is CASSQGQLQETQYF. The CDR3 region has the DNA TGCGCCAGCAGCCAAGGACAGCTCCAAGAGACCCAGTACTTC.

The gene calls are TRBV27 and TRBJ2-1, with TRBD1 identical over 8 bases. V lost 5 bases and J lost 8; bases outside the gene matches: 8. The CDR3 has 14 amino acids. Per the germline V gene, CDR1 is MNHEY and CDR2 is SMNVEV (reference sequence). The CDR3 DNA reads TGTGCCAGCAGTCCCCGGGACAGGTCGGATGAGCAGTTCTTC. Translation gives CASSPRDRSDEQFF.

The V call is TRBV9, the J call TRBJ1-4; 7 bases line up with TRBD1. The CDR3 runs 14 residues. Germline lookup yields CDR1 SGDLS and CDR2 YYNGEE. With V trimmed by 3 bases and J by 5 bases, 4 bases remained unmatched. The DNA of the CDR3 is TGTGCCAGCAGCGCGTCAGGGGGAAATGAAAAACTGTTTTTT. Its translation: CASSASGGNEKLFF.

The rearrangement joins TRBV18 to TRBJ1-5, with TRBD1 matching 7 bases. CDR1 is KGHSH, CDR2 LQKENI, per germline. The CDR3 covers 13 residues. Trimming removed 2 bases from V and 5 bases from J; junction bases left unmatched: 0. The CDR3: CASSPDRDQPQHF. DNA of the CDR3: TGTGCCAGCTCACCAGACAGGGATCAGCCCCAGCATTTT. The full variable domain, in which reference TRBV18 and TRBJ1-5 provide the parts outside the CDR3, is NAGVMQNPRHLVRRRGQEARLRCSPMKGHSHVYWYRQLPEEGLKFMVYLQKENIIDESGMPKERFSAEFPKEGPSILRIQQVVRGDSAAYFCASSPDRDQPQHFGDGTRLSIL.

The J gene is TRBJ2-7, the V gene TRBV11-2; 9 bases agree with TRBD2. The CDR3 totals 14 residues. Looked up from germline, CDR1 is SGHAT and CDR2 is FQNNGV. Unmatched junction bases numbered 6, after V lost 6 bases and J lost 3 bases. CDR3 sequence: CASRSGLAVYEQYF. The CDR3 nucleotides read TGTGCCAGCAGGTCGGGACTAGCTGTCTACGAGCAGTACTTC.

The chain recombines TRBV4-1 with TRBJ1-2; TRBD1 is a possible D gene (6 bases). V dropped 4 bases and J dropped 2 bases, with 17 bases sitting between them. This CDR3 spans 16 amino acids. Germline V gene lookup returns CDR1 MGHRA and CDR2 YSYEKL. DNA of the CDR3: TGCGCCAGCAGCCGGGCCCCACCTCAGGGGAACTATGGCTACACCTTC. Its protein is CASSRAPPQGNYGYTF.

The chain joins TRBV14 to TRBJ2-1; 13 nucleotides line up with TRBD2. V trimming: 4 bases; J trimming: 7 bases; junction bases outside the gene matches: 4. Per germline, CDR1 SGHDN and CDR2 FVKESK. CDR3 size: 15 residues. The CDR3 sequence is CASSPRTSGGNEQFF. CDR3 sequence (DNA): TGTGCCAGCAGCCCGAGGACTAGCGGGGGAAATGAGCAGTTCTTC.

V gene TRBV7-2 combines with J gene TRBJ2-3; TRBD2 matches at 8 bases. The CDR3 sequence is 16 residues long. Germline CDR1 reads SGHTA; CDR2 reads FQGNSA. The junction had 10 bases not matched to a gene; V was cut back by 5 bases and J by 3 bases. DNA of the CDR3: TGTGCCAGCAGCCATCTCAGCGGGGGCAGAACAGATACGCAGTATTTT. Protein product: CASSHLSGGRTDTQYF.

DNA for the CDR3: TGTGCCAGCAGCCCCCTTGTGCCCTGGGAGGAAAAACTGTTTTTT. Amino acids: CASSPLVPWEEKLFF. The chain recombines TRBV11-2 with TRBJ1-4; D call uncertain. The CDR3 consists of 15 residues. The germline V gene has CDR1 SGHAT and CDR2 FQNNGV. Trimming pared 5 bases from V and 8 bases from J, leaving 18 bases between.

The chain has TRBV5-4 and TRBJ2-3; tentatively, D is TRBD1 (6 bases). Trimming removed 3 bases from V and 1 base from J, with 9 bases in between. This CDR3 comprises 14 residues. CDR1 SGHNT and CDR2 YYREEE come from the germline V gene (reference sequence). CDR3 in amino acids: CASSSRGGTDTQYF. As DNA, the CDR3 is TGTGCCAGCAGCTCCAGGGGAGGCACAGATACGCAGTATTTT.